Included here is one T cell receptor beta chain sequence, with context. This clone was seen a handful of times. The antigen it recognizes is unknown. No much larger clone exists at a distance of one base, and base qualities are not known. The CDR3 covers 15 residues, taking in both the cysteine and the phenylalanine. The retained sequence is limited to the CDR3, 45 bases, with the frame set at the first base. The germline V gene gives CDR1 as MNHEY and CDR2 as SVGAGI. A distance of 17 bases separates the germline ends of V and J, which lose 7 bases and 2 bases respectively. Collaborating institutions collected whole blood in K2EDTA tubes following their own protocols. For TCRbeta analysis, collaborators shipped samples in one of three forms: frozen whole blood, isolated PBMCs, or DNA extracted from either of those sample types. This sample stems from a study of blood T cell repertoires in COVID-19 (dated by TCRdb to the early 2020s). For the wider study: Samples covering the acute and convalescent phases of COVID-19 were provided by collaborators in the United States, Italy and Spain. The material from the prospective study consisted of cDNA or gDNA derived from T cells, B-cell-depleted T cells, or PBMCs. The dataset comprised deeply sampled blood TCRbeta repertoires from subjects exposed to, actively infected with, or recovered from COVID-19. The repertoires were released in a freely available public database intended as a resource for research on the immune response to SARS-CoV-2. The samples were drawn from two sources: the first 160 participants of the ongoing ImmuneRACE study, and 1,200 or so subjects contributed by 6 global collaborators. Nearly every sample came with metadata listing a de-identified subject ID, COVID-19 status, age in years and sex. Where HLA class I and class II types were available, the types were taken from metadata supplied by the sample provider, not from assay-based typing.

What the research found in general, with its limitations: Clinical and demographic metadata were provided uncurated, with the amount varying by source and participant.

TCRbeta CDR3 regions were amplified from genomic DNA using the immunoSEQ Assay, a bias-controlled multiplex PCR. As for the original processing: Nucleated cell counts per sample were estimated from amplification of reference gene primers within the assay. Sequence reads were collapsed and filtered to measure the absolute abundance of every unique TCRbeta CDR3 rearrangement. For each sample, productive Simpson clonality was calculated by taking the square root of Simpson's diversity index across productive rearrangements. What TCRdb holds here is the immuneACCESS table cut down to in-frame rearrangements. Part of the clones is not present; checked against another copy, under half of the missing clones reflect an unresolved V gene, and the others are unexplained. That table gives V, J and clone size, and the DNA gave D and trimming. For this sample there are tens of thousands of clones; nearly 80% appear just once. Of the sample, 30% to 40% falls within the top ten clones.

The V gene is TRBV6-5 and the J gene is TRBJ1-2; the best D guess is TRBD1, with 5 bases matching. This sequence originates from a man aged 80 or over with acute or convalescent COVID-19. Sequenced material: peripheral blood. The CDR3 sequence is CASIPARGINYGYTF. The nucleotide sequence is TGTGCCAGCATTCCTGCGCGGGGGATAAACTATGGCTACACCTTC.